This paragraph covers one T cell receptor (beta chain) sequence. This clone has only a few counts. This clone's antigen is unknown. No qualities accompany the bases; no much larger clone lies one base away. The receptor library was made with the immunoSEQ multiplex PCR assay. The source is immuneACCESS, and TCRdb retained only in-frame sequences with V and J called. Part of the clones is not carried over; for the studies checked, unresolved V genes explain less than half of this, and the remainder is unexplained. The sample data list around 90,000 clones, and roughly 86% of these were observed just once. Clones ranked in the top ten supply approximately 21% of the sample. This sample is drawn from a study of control samples from healthy donors and cancer patients (TCRdb year 2020). From cysteine to phenylalanine, the CDR3 is 15 amino acids long. The sequence is cut down to CDR3 DNA, 45 bases in frame from base 1. Between the V and J ends, shortened by 0 bases and 7 bases respectively, the junction contains 13 bases. The CDR1 and CDR2 encoded by the germline V gene are MNHEY and SVGAGI.

Sample: blood. The rearranged chain carries TRBV6-5 and TRBJ1-5; a tentative D call is TRBD1 (5 bases match). This clonotype was obtained from a man aged 25-45 years in good health. Here is the DNA: TGTGCCAGCAGTTACTCGTCAGGGAGTAAACAGCCCCAGCATTTT. Its protein product is CASSYSSGSKQPQHF.